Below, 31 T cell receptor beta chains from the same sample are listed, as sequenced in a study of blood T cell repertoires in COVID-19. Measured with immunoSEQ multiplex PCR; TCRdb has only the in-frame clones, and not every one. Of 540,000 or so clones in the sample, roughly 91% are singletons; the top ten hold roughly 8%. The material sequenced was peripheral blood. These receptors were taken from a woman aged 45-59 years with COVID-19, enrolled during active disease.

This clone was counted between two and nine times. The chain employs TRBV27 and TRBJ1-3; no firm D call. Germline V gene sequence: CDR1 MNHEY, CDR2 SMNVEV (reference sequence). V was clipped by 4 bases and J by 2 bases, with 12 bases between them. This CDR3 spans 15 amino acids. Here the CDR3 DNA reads TGTGCCAGCAGTTCCACGGGATTTCCTGGAAACACCATATATTTT. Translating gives CASSSTGFPGNTIYF.

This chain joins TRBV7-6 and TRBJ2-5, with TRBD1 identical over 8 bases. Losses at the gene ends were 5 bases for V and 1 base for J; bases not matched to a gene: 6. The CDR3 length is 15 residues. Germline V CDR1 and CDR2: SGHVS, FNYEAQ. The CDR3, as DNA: TGTGCCAGCAGCGTACCCGGGACAGGCCAAGAGACCCAGTACTTC. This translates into CASSVPGTGQETQYF.

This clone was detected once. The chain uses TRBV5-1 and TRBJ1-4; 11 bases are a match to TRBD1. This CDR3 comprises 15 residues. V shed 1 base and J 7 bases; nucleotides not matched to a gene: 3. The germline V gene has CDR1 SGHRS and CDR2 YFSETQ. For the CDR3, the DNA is TGCGCCAGCAGCTTGCACGGGACAGGGGGTGAAAAACTGTTTTTT. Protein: CASSLHGTGGEKLFF.

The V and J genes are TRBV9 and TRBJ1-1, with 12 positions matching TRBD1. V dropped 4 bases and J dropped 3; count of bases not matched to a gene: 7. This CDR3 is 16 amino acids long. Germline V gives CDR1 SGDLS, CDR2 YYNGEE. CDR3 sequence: CASSFRDRGPYTEAFF. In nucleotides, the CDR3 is TGTGCCAGCAGCTTTAGGGACAGGGGGCCGTACACTGAAGCTTTCTTT.

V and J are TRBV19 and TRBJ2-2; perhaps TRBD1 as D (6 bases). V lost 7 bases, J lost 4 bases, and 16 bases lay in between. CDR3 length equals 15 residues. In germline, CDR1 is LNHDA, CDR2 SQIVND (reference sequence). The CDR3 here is CASKWTDAGTGELFF. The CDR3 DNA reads TGTGCCAGTAAATGGACAGACGCGGGCACCGGGGAGCTGTTTTTT.

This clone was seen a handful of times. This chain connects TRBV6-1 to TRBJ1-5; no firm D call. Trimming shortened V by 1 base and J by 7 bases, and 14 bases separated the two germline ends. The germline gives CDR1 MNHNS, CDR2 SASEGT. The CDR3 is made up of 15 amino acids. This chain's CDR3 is CASSEVSGREQPQHF. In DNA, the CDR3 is TGTGCCAGCAGTGAAGTATCTGGGAGGGAACAGCCCCAGCATTTT.

The CDR3: CASNGRDWNSPLHF. The CDR3 DNA reads TGTGCCAGTAACGGACGGGATTGGAATTCACCCCTCCACTTT. The V gene is TRBV19, the J gene TRBJ1-6; no reliable D call. The germline V and J ends were trimmed by 7 bases and 7 bases, with 14 bases remaining between them. This CDR3 region has 14 residues. Germline V gene lookup returns CDR1 LNHDA and CDR2 SQIVND (reference sequence).

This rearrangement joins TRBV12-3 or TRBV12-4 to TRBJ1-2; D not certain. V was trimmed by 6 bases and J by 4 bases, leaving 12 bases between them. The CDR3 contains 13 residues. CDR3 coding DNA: TGTGCCAGCAGCGTTACTATGCTCTATGGCTACACCTTC. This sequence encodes CASSVTMLYGYTF.

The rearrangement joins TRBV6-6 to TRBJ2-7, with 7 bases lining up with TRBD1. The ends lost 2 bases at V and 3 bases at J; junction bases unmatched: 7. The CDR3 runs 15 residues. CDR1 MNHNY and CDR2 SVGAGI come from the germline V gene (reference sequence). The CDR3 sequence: CASSYPAGTDYEQYF. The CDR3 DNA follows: TGTGCCAGCAGTTACCCGGCCGGGACAGACTACGAGCAGTACTTC.

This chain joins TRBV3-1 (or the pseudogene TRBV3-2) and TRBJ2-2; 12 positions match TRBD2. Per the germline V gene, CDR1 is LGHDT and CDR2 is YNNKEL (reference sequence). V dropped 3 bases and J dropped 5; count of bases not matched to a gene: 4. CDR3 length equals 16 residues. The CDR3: CASSQEGLAGTGELFF. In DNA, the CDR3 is TGTGCCAGCAGCCAGGAAGGACTAGCGGGGACCGGGGAGCTGTTTTTT.

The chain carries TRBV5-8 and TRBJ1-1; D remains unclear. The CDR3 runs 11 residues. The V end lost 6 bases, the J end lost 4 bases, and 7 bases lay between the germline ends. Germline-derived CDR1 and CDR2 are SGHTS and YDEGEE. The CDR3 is CASTLPTEAFF. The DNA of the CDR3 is TGTGCCAGCACCCTACCCACTGAAGCTTTCTTT.

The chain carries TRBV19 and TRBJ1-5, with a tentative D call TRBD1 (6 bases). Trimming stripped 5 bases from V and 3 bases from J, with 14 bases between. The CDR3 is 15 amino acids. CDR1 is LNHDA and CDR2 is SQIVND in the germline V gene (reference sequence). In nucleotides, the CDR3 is TGTGCCAGTAGTCCCGACAGGTCCCACAATCAGCCCCAGCATTTT. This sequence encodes CASSPDRSHNQPQHF. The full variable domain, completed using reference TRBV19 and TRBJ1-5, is DGGITQSPKYLFRKEGQNVTLSCEQNLNHDAMYWYRQDPGQGLRLIYYSQIVNDFQKGDIAEGYSVSREKKESFPLTVTSAQKNPTAFYLCASSPDRSHNQPQHFGDGTRLSIL.

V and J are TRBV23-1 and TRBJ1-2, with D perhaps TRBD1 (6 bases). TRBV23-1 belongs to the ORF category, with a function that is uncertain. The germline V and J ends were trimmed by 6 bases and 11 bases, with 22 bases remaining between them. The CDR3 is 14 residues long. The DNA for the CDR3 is TGCGCCAGCAGGGGGGGGCAACTTGGTTATTTATACACCTTC. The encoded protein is CASRGGQLGYLYTF.

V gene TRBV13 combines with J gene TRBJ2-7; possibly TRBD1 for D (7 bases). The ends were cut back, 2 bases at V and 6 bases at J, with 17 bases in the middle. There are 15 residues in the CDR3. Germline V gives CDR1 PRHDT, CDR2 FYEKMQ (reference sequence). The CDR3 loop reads CASSLPSRGDGEQYF. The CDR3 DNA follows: TGTGCCAGCAGCTTACCGAGCAGGGGGGACGGCGAGCAGTACTTC. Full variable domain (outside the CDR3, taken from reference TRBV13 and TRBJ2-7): AAGVIQSPRHLIKEKRETATLKCYPIPRHDTVYWYQQGPGQDPQFLISFYEKMQSDKGSIPDRFSAQQFSDYHSELNMSSLELGDSALYFCASSLPSRGDGEQYFGPGTRLTVT.

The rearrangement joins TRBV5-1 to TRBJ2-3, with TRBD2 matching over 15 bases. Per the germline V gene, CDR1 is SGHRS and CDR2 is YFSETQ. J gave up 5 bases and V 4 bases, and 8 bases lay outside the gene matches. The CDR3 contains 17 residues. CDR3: CASSPGTSGGLGDTQYF. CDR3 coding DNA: TGCGCCAGCAGCCCCGGGACTAGCGGGGGGCTGGGAGATACGCAGTATTTT.

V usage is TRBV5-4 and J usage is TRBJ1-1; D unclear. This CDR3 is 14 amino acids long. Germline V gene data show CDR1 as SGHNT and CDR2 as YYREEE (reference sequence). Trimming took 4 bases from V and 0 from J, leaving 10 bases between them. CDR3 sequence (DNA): TGTGCCAGCAGCGCGGGAGGGTTGAACACTGAAGCTTTCTTT. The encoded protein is CASSAGGLNTEAFF.

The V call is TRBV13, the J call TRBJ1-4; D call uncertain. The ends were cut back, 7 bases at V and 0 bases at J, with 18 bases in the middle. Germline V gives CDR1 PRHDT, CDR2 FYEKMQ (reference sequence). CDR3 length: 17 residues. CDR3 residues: CASTWGAQYATNEKLFF. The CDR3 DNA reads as TGTGCCAGCACCTGGGGAGCCCAGTATGCAACTAATGAAAAACTGTTTTTT.

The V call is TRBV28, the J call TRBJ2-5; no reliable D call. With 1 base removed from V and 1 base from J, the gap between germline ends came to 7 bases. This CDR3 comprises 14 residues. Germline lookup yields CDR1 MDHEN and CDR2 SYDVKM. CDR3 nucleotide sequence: TGTGCCAGCAGTTTATCGTCCGGCCAAGAGACCCAGTACTTC. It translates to CASSLSSGQETQYF.

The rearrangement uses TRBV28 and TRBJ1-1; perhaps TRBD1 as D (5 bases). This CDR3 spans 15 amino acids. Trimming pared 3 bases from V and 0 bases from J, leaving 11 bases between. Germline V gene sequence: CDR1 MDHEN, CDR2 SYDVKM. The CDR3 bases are TGTGCCAGCAGTTTGGGGGGACTGATGAACACTGAAGCTTTCTTT. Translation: CASSLGGLMNTEAFF.

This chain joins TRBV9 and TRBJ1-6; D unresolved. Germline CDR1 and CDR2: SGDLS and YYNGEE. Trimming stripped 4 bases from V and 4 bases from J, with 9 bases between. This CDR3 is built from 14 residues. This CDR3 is CASSPTVYNSPLHF. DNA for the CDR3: TGTGCCAGCAGCCCAACAGTTTATAATTCACCCCTCCACTTT. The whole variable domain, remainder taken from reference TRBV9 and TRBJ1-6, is DSGVTQTPKHLITATGQRVTLRCSPRSGDLSVYWYQQSLDQGLQFLIQYYNGEERAKGNILERFSAQQFPDLHSELNLSSLELGDSALYFCASSPTVYNSPLHFGNGTRLTVT.

The chain's CDR3 is CASSSDRGAFSTGELFF. The DNA of the CDR3 is TGTGCCAGCAGCTCAGACAGGGGCGCCTTTAGCACCGGGGAGCTGTTTTTT. The chain couples TRBV5-6 to TRBJ2-2; 8 nucleotides match TRBD1. The CDR3 is made up of 17 amino acids. Germline-derived CDR1 and CDR2 are SGHDT and YYEEEE. V dropped 3 bases and J dropped 4; count of bases not matched to a gene: 11.

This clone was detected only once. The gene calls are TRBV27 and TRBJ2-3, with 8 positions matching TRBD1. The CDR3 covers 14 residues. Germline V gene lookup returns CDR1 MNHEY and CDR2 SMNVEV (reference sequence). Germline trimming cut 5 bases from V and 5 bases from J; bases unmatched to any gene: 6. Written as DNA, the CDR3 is TGTGCCAGCAGTCCCAGGGGGCATAAAGATACGCAGTATTTT. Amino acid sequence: CASSPRGHKDTQYF.

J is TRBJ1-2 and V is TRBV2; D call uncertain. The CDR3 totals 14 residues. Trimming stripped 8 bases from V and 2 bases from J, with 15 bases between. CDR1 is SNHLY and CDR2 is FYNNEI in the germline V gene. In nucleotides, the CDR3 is TGTGCCAGCGACTCGGACTCTTACAACTATGGCTACACCTTC. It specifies CASDSDSYNYGYTF. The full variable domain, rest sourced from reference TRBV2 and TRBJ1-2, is EPEVTQTPSHQVTQMGQEVILRCVPISNHLYFYWYRQILGQKVEFLVSFYNNEISEKSEIFDDQFSVERPDGSNFTLKIRSTKLEDSAMYFCASDSDSYNYGYTFGSGTRLTVV.

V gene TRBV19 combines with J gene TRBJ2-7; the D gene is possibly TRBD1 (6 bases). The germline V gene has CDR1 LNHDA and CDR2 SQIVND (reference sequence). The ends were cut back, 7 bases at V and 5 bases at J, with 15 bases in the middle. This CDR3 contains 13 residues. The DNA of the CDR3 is TGTGCCAGTACCACGACAGGTCGGAACGAGCAGTACTTC. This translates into CASTTTGRNEQYF.

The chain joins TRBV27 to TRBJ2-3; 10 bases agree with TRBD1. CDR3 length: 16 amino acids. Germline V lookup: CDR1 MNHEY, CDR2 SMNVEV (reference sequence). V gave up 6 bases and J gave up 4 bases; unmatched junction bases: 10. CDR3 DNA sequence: TGTGCCAGCAGCCCGTTAGGGGGACAGGGGTCAGATACGCAGTATTTT. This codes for CASSPLGGQGSDTQYF.

DNA of the CDR3: TGTGCCATCAGCCTTAGCGGGGGAGGTAACGAGCAGTACTTC. The encoded protein is CAISLSGGGNEQYF. The chain is built from TRBV10-3 and TRBJ2-7, with TRBD2 identical over 9 bases. Germline V gene data show CDR1 as ENHRY and CDR2 as SYGVKD. V shed 6 bases, J shed 5 bases, and the junction held 8 bases outside the gene matches. This CDR3 contains 14 residues.

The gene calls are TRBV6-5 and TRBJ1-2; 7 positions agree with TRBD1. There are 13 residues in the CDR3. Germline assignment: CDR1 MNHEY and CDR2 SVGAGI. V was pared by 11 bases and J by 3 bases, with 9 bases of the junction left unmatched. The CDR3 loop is CAHHNTGDYGYTF. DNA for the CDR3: TGTGCCCACCACAACACAGGGGACTATGGCTACACCTTC.

As DNA, the CDR3 is TGTGCCAGCAGCCTCCAGATTAGCGGCTACACCTTC. Translated: CASSLQISGYTF. The chain is built from TRBV28 and TRBJ1-2; D call uncertain. The ends were cut back, 6 bases at V and 8 bases at J, with 13 bases in the middle. In germline, CDR1 is MDHEN, CDR2 SYDVKM. The CDR3 covers 12 residues.

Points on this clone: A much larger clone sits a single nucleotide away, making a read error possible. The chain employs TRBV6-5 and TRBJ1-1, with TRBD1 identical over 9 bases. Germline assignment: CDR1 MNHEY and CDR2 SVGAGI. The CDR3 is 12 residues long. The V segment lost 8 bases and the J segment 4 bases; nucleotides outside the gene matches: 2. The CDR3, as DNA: TGTGCCAGCGGGACAGGGAGCACTGAAGCTTTCTTT. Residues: CASGTGSTEAFF.

The CDR3 spells CASSPRTGKLFF. The DNA for the CDR3 is TGTGCCAGCAGCCCCCGGACAGGGAAACTGTTTTTT. The chain is built from TRBV7-8 and TRBJ1-4, with 8 bases that match TRBD1. Germline V CDR1 and CDR2: SGHVS, FQNEAQ. This CDR3 is built from 12 residues. V shed 5 bases and J 11 bases; nucleotides not matched to a gene: 4.

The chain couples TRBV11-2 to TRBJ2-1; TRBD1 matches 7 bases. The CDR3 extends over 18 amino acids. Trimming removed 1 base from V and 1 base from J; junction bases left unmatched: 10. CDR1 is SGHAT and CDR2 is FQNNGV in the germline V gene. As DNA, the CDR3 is TGTGCCAGCAGCTTAGTCCTAAAGGAGACAGGGTCCTACAATGAGCAGTTCTTC. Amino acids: CASSLVLKETGSYNEQFF.